These 4 T cell receptor beta chains were sequenced from one sample in a study of CD8 T cells in ankylosing spondylitis. TCRdb re-called the 5' RACE reads through MiXCR, storing one row per CDR3 protein. The sample holds about 840,000 distinct CDR3 sequences; 10% to 15% are singletons and the top ten take roughly 0.51%. Regarding the study as a whole: A TCR beta motif made of 7 to 9 highly homologous variants seemed typical of ankylosing spondylitis blood.

The antigens of these receptors remain unknown. The specimen was blood, either unsorted or a sorted T cell fraction (not recorded which). The source is a male donor with ankylosing spondylitis.

This clonotype was seen more than once but under ten times. Sequence at one end of the junction differs from germline and may be a read error. This rearrangement joins TRBV7-9 to TRBJ1-1; D not resolved. CDR1 and CDR2 from the germline V gene are SEHNR and FQNEAQ (reference sequence). The length of the CDR3 is 10 residues. The CDR3 sequence: CASSPPETFF. CDR3 sequence (DNA): TGTGCCAGCAGCCCGCCTGAAACTTTCTTT.

This clonotype was counted a few times. CDR3: CSARVRGLVYEQYF. DNA of the CDR3: TGCAGTGCTAGAGTGCGGGGACTGGTCTACGAGCAGTACTTC. V gene TRBV20-1 combines with J gene TRBJ2-7; TRBD2 might be the D (6 bases). CDR1 and CDR2 (germline): DFQATT, SNEGSKA (reference sequence). The V gene lost 1 base and the J gene lost 3 bases, with 13 bases spanning the gap. The CDR3 is 14 amino acids.

The chain links TRBV7-3 to TRBJ1-1, with D maybe TRBD1 (6 bases). V shed 5 bases and J shed 5 bases, with 21 bases lying between them. The length of the CDR3 is 16 residues. From germline, CDR1 is SGHTA and CDR2 FQGTGA. CDR3 sequence reads: CASSTTGRGPGTEAFF. In nucleotides, the CDR3 is TGTGCCAGCAGCACCACGGGCAGGGGTCCGGGAACTGAAGCTTTCTTT.

This clonotype was recorded many times. V is TRBV7-2 and J is TRBJ1-4; no definite D call. Trimming shortened V by 4 bases and J by 8 bases, and 14 bases separated the two germline ends. This CDR3 has 14 amino acids. Germline V gives CDR1 SGHTA, CDR2 FQGNSA. The CDR3 bases are TGTGCCAGCAGCTCCGGTATATCCCCGGAAAAACTGTTTTTT. This translates into CASSSGISPEKLFF.